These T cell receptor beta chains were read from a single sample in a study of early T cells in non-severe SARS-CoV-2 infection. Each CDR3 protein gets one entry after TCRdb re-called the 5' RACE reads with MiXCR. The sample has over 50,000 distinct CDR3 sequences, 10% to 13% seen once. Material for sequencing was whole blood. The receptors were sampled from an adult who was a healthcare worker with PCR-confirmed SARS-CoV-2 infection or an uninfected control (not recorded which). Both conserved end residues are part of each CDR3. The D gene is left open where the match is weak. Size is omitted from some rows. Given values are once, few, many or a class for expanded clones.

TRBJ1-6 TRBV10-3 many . TGTGCCATCACCCCGAAGAGGGGTTCACCCCTCCACTTT CAITPKRGSPLHF
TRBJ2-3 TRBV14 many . TGTGCCAGCAGCCAAGATCTCCCTAGTCAGGCAGATACGCAGTATTTT CASSQDLPSQADTQYF
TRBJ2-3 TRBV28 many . TGTGCCAGCAGCTCCGCCTCTAGCACAGATACGCAGTATTTT CASSSASSTDTQYF
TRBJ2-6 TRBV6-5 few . TGTGCCAGCAGTCCCCGCATATCTGGGGCCAACGTCCTGACTTTC CASSPRISGANVLTF
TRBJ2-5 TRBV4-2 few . TGTGCCAGCAGCCAAGACGAGAGGATCCAAGAGACCCAGTACTTC CASSQDERIQETQYF
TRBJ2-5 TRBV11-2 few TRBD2 TGTGCCAGCACCGGAGCGGGGGAGTACCAAGAGACCCAGTACTTC CASTGAGEYQETQYF
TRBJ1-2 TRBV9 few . TGTGCCAGCAGCGGAATGCCCGAGGTCGGCTACACCTTC CASSGMPEVGYTF
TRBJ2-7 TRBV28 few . TGTGCCAGCAGTTCCCCTCGTTCCTACGAGCAGTACTTC CASSSPRSYEQYF
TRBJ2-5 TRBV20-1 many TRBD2 TGCAGTGCCGGTCGACTAGCGGGGAACCAAGAGACCCAGTACTTC CSAGRLAGNQETQYF
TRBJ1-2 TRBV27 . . TGTGCCAGCAGTTCGGTTGGGTCGGGCTATGGCTACACCTTC CASSSVGSGYGYTF
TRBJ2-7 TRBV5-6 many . TGTGCCAGCAGCGAAGCCGGGACACCGAGCTCCTACGAGCAGTACTTC CASSEAGTPSSYEQYF
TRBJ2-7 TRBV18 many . TGTGCCAGCTCACCGAAAGGGGCCCATAGCTCCTACGAGCAGTACTTC CASSPKGAHSSYEQYF
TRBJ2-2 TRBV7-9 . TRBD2 TGTGCCACCAACGCGTTCGGAGAGCCAGCGGGGGCCACCGGGGAGCTGTTTTTT CATNAFGEPAGATGELFF
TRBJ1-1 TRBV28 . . TGTGCCAGCACCCCCGGGACGAATGCTTTCTTT CASTPGTNAFF
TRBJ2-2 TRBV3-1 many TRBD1 TGTGCCAGCAGTCTAGGGACAGGGGGCGCGGAGCTGTTTTTT CASSLGTGGAELFF
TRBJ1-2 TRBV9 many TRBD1 TGTGCCAGCAGCACCTGGACAGGGGACGACCGAGAAGGCTACACCTTC CASSTWTGDDREGYTF
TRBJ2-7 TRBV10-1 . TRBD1 TGCGCCAGCAGGGCCGGGACAGGGGGCGACGAGCAGTACTTC CASRAGTGGDEQYF
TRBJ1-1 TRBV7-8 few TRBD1 TGTGCCAGCAGCTTCCGGGGACAGATGAACACTGAAGCTTTCTTT CASSFRGQMNTEAFF
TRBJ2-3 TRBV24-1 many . TGTGCCACCAGTGACCCCGGAGGTTCAGATACGCAGTATTTT CATSDPGGSDTQYF
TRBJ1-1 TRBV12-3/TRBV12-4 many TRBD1 TGTGCCAGCACCCGCACAGGGGGCGCAGGCACTGAAGCTTTCTTT CASTRTGGAGTEAFF
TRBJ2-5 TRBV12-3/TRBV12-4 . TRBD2 TGTGCCAGCAGTTCCTGGACTAGCGGACAAGAGACCCAGTACTTC CASSSWTSGQETQYF
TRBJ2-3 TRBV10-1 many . TGCGCCAGCAGTGGGACCTTGGATACGCAGTATTTT CASSGTLDTQYF
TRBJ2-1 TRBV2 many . TGTGCCAGCAGTCAGGGGTTCGGCTACCAATACAATGAGCAGTTCTTC CASSQGFGYQYNEQFF
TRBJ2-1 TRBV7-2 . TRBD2 TGTGCCACCAGGGAACGGGACTACTACAATGAGCAGTTCTTC CATRERDYYNEQFF
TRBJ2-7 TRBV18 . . TGTGCCAGCTCCCTAAAGGCGGGCTACGAGCAGTACTTC CASSLKAGYEQYF
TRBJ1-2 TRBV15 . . TGTGCCACCAGCAGAGAGCGGGTATTGGTCGGTTCCGGCTACACCTTC CATSRERVLVGSGYTF
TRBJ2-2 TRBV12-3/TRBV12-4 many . TGTGCCAGCAGTTTAAGGGGGACCCTCGGGGAGCTGTTTTTT CASSLRGTLGELFF
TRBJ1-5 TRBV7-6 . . TGTGCCAGCAGCTTAGACTTCGGAACCAATCAGCCCCAGCATTTT CASSLDFGTNQPQHF
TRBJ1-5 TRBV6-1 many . TGTGCCAGCAGCCCACGGAGGGGCCCTAATAGGTCCCAGCATTTT CASSPRRGPNRSQHF
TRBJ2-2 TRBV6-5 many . TGTGCCAGCAGCCCTTGGCGGGGAGAAAGCGGGGAGCTGTTTTTT CASSPWRGESGELFF
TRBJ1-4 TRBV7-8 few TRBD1 TGTGCCAGCAGCTTAGAGACGGGACAGGGATATGAAAAACTGTTTTTT CASSLETGQGYEKLFF
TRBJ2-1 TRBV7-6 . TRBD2 TGTGCCAGCAGCCGTGCGGCGGGGGACTACAATGAGCAGTTCTTC CASSRAAGDYNEQFF
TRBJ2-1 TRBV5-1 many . TGCGCCAGCAGCTTGGCGGGGAATGAGCAGTTCTTC CASSLAGNEQFF
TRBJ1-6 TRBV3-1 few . TGTGCCAGCAGCCAAGAAGAAGCAGGGACGCCCCTCCACTTT CASSQEEAGTPLHF
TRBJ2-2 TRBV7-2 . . TGTGCCAGCAGCTTCTCCACCACCGGGGAGCTGTTTTTT CASSFSTTGELFF
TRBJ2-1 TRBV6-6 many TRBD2 TGTGCCAGCAGTTACTCGAAGGCTAGCGGGGGGGCTAGGAGCTCCTACAATGAGCAGTTCTTC CASSYSKASGGARSSYNEQFF
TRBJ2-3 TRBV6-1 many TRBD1 TGTGCCAGCAACCCGGACAGGGTGGTAAATACGCAGTATTTT CASNPDRVVNTQYF
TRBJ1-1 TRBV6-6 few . TGTGCCAGCAGTCTTACCCCCGACCTGAACACTGAAGCTTTCTTT CASSLTPDLNTEAFF
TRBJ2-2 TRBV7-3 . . TGTGCCAGCGCCCCTAGGGGGGGCAACACCGGGGAGCTGTTTTTT CASAPRGGNTGELFF
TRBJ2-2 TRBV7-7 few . TGTGCTAGCAGCTTAGGTATTCCCTTCACCGGGGAGCTGTTTTTT CASSLGIPFTGELFF
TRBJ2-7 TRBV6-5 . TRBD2 TGTGCCAGCAGTTGGACGGGAGGTTCCAAGGGTGGCGAGCAGTACTTC CASSWTGGSKGGEQYF
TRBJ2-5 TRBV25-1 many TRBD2 TGTGCCAGCAGTGAATTTGGACTAGCAGAAAAGACCCAGTACTTC CASSEFGLAEKTQYF
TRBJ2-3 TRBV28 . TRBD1 TGTGCCAGCAGTTTCTTGGACAGGTCCACAGATACGCAGTATTTT CASSFLDRSTDTQYF
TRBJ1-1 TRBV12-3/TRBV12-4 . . TGTGCCAGCACTGCCTACCCGGAAACAGGACTTCGTTTCACTGAAGCTTTCTTT CASTAYPETGLRFTEAFF
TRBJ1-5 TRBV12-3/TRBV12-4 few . TGTGCCAGCAGTTTAGCCAATCAGCCCCAGCATTTT CASSLANQPQHF
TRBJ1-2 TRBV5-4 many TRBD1 TGTGCCAGCAACCTACAGGGGGCAGTGGTCTATGGCTACACCTTC CASNLQGAVVYGYTF
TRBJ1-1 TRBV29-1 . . TGCACCACGGGGCAGGGAGGAACTGAAGCTTTCTTT CTTGQGGTEAFF
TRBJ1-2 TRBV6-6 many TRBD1 TGTGCCAGCAGCCGGGGACAGGAGAACTATGGCTACACCTTC CASSRGQENYGYTF
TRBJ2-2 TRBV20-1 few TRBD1 TGCAGTGCGATGGACAGGGCTACGGCCGGGGAGCTGTTTTTT CSAMDRATAGELFF
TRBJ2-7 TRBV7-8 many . TGTGCCAGCAGCTTGCATCAGGGGCCTTCCTACGAGCAGTACTTC CASSLHQGPSYEQYF
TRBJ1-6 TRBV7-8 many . TGTGCCAGCAGCTTCGACGCTAATTCACCCCTCCACTTT CASSFDANSPLHF